The clone carrying this T cell receptor (beta chain) was counted ten times or more. Its antigen is currently unknown. This entry belongs to a study of early T cells in non-severe SARS-CoV-2 infection. Whole-study findings and limits: The study's VDJdb matching favored anti-spike CD8 responses and missed private and CD4 specificities.

Germline V gives CDR1 LNHDA, CDR2 SQIVND (reference sequence). The trim removed 7 bases at V and 4 bases at J, leaving 7 bases unmatched. This CDR3 region has 14 residues. Attachment of unique molecular identifiers to individual cDNA molecules was performed. TCRdb ran MiXCR on the 5' RACE reads and lists one entry per CDR3 protein. Among approximately 32,000 distinct CDR3 sequences listed, roughly 3.9% were seen once. V is TRBV19 and J is TRBJ2-1; 7 bases line up with TRBD2. Sequenced material: whole blood. The clonotype comes from an adult who was a healthcare worker with PCR-confirmed SARS-CoV-2 infection or an uninfected control (not recorded which). The CDR3 DNA is TGTGCCAGTAATAGCGGGTCCCGATACAATGAGCAGTTCTTC. Amino acids: CASNSGSRYNEQFF.